The TCR beta chain described here comes from a study of blood T cell repertoires in COVID-19. This clone has just a few counts. The V gene lost 8 bases and the J gene lost 6 bases, with 16 bases spanning the gap. The CDR3 has 13 residues. Germline CDR1 MDHEN, CDR2 SYDVKM. The method was immunoSEQ multiplex PCR; TCRdb's version includes in-frame clones alone and lacks a portion of them. The table includes fewer than 500,000 clones, roughly 80% detected once. The rearrangement uses TRBV28 and TRBJ1-1; D is undetermined. Sequencing was performed on peripheral blood. The sequence came from a human donor with acute or convalescent COVID-19. The donor label of this sample is uncertain. The CDR3 region has the DNA TGTGCCAGCGAGCTGGCGGATTGGGCTGAAGCTTTCTTT. Protein product: CASELADWAEAFF.